A selection of T cell receptor beta chains follows, all from one sample in a study of tumor-infiltrating lymphocytes in primary liver carcinoma. MiXCR, applied by TCRdb to the multiplex PCR reads, yields one record per CDR3 protein. The sample lists approximately 73,000 distinct CDR3 sequences, 65% to 75% occurring once. The sequenced sample was liver tumor tissue from sampling region 4. These receptor sequences come from a woman in her fifties or sixties with primary liver carcinoma and hepatitis B virus infection. Each CDR3 is given with its conserved first and last residue. A D gene is named only where the DNA matches it firmly. Not all rows give a size; the values are once, few, many and, for expanded clones, a class.

d_call: -; j_call: TRBJ1-3; v_call: TRBV12-3/TRBV12-4; cdr3_length: 14; clone_size: -; cdr3_aa: CATVQGASGNTIYF; cdr3_nt: TGTGCCACCGTACAGGGTGCCTCTGGAAACACCATATACTTT
d_call: -; j_call: TRBJ2-7; v_call: TRBV6-1; cdr3_length: 14; clone_size: -; cdr3_aa: CASRISVMSYEQYF; cdr3_nt: TGTGCCAGCAGGATTAGCGTGATGAGCTACGAGCAGTACTTC
d_call: TRBD2; j_call: TRBJ2-1; v_call: TRBV29-1; cdr3_length: 14; clone_size: many; cdr3_aa: CSARTGLAHNEQFF; cdr3_nt: TGCAGCGCTAGGACGGGACTAGCGCACAATGAGCAGTTCTTC
d_call: TRBD2; j_call: TRBJ2-1; v_call: TRBV4-1; cdr3_length: 16; clone_size: -; cdr3_aa: CTSSQDVGRESDEQFF; cdr3_nt: TGTACCAGCAGCCAAGATGTAGGGCGGGAGTCCGATGAGCAGTTCTTC
d_call: -; j_call: TRBJ1-5; v_call: TRBV20-1; cdr3_length: 18; clone_size: once; cdr3_aa: CSTRGPPVTEVGNQPQHF; cdr3_nt: TGCAGTACTAGAGGCCCCCCGGTGACAGAGGTCGGCAATCAGCCCCAGCATTTT
d_call: TRBD1; j_call: TRBJ2-5; v_call: TRBV12-3/TRBV12-4; cdr3_length: 15; clone_size: once; cdr3_aa: CASSDTGTGQETQYF; cdr3_nt: TGTGCCAGCAGTGATACGGGGACAGGGCAAGAGACCCAGTACTTC
d_call: -; j_call: TRBJ1-6; v_call: TRBV6-2/TRBV6-3; cdr3_length: 14; clone_size: many; cdr3_aa: CASSPGSGNSPLHF; cdr3_nt: TGTGCCAGCAGCCCAGGGTCCGGTAATTCACCCCTCCACTTT
d_call: -; j_call: TRBJ2-5; v_call: TRBV18; cdr3_length: 14; clone_size: -; cdr3_aa: CASSPREGGETQYF; cdr3_nt: TGTGCCAGCTCACCAAGGGAAGGCGGAGAGACCCAGTACTTC
d_call: -; j_call: TRBJ2-1; v_call: TRBV11-2; cdr3_length: 14; clone_size: -; cdr3_aa: CASRQARRGTELFF; cdr3_nt: TGTGCCAGCAGACAGGCTCGGAGGGGAACTGAGCTATTCTTC
d_call: -; j_call: TRBJ2-5; v_call: TRBV7-3; cdr3_length: 15; clone_size: once; cdr3_aa: CVSSLRQGSGETQYF; cdr3_nt: TGTGTCAGCAGCTTACGGCAGGGGAGTGGAGAGACCCAGTACTTC
d_call: -; j_call: TRBJ2-3; v_call: TRBV6-5; cdr3_length: 15; clone_size: few; cdr3_aa: CANRLSGRIIDTQYF; cdr3_nt: TGTGCCAACAGGTTGAGTGGGAGGATTATAGATACGCAGTATTTT
d_call: -; j_call: TRBJ2-1; v_call: TRBV5-4; cdr3_length: 17; clone_size: -; cdr3_aa: CASNLGPGSSSYNEQFF; cdr3_nt: TGTGCCAGCAACTTGGGCCCCGGGAGTTCCTCCTACAATGAGCAGTTCTTC
d_call: TRBD1; j_call: TRBJ1-2; v_call: TRBV12-3/TRBV12-4; cdr3_length: 14; clone_size: -; cdr3_aa: CVSSLRDRNHDYTF; cdr3_nt: TGTGTCAGCAGTTTACGGGACAGGAACCATGACTACACCTTC
d_call: -; j_call: TRBJ1-1; v_call: TRBV29-1; cdr3_length: 14; clone_size: -; cdr3_aa: CSVVQSGGRTEALF; cdr3_nt: TGCAGCGTTGTACAATCGGGTGGAAGGACTGAAGCTCTCTTT
d_call: -; j_call: TRBJ1-1; v_call: TRBV12-3/TRBV12-4; cdr3_length: 16; clone_size: -; cdr3_aa: CTSSAGTGQGNTEAFF; cdr3_nt: TGTACCAGCAGTGCAGGAACCGGACAAGGGAACACTGAAGCTTTCTTT
d_call: -; j_call: TRBJ2-2; v_call: TRBV6-2/TRBV6-3; cdr3_length: 12; clone_size: -; cdr3_aa: CASSLGVGGLFF; cdr3_nt: TGTGCCAGCAGTTTAGGGGTCGGGGGGCTGTTTTTT
d_call: -; j_call: TRBJ2-7; v_call: TRBV11-2; cdr3_length: 16; clone_size: -; cdr3_aa: CASTTPGWEARGEQYF; cdr3_nt: TGTGCCAGCACGACTCCAGGGTGGGAGGCAAGGGGTGAGCAGTACTTC
d_call: -; j_call: TRBJ1-1; v_call: TRBV6-5; cdr3_length: 17; clone_size: many; cdr3_aa: CASSYQPGAGLKEKAFF; cdr3_nt: TGTGCCAGCAGTTACCAACCTGGGGCAGGGCTTAAGGAGAAAGCTTTCTTT
d_call: -; j_call: TRBJ1-1; v_call: TRBV6-5; cdr3_length: 14; clone_size: -; cdr3_aa: CTSSYVTGNTEAFF; cdr3_nt: TGTACCAGCAGTTACGTGACAGGGAACACTGAAGCTTTCTTT
d_call: -; j_call: TRBJ1-1; v_call: TRBV12-3/TRBV12-4; cdr3_length: 13; clone_size: many; cdr3_aa: CASSLYRNTEAFF; cdr3_nt: TGTGCCAGCAGTTTGTACAGAAACACTGAAGCTTTCTTT
d_call: -; j_call: TRBJ1-1; v_call: TRBV30; cdr3_length: 13; clone_size: many; cdr3_aa: CAWSRGIGTEAFF; cdr3_nt: TGTGCCTGGAGTCGGGGGATCGGCACTGAAGCTTTCTTT
d_call: TRBD2; j_call: TRBJ2-7; v_call: TRBV12-3/TRBV12-4; cdr3_length: 17; clone_size: -; cdr3_aa: CASRGGTSRSSYNEQYF; cdr3_nt: TGTGCCAGCAGGGGAGGGACTAGCAGGAGTTCCTACAATGAGCAGTACTTC
d_call: -; j_call: TRBJ1-5; v_call: TRBV12-5; cdr3_length: 15; clone_size: -; cdr3_aa: CASGSGWISNQPQHF; cdr3_nt: TGTGCTAGTGGCAGCGGATGGATTAGTAATCAGCCCCAGCATTTT
d_call: TRBD1; j_call: TRBJ2-7; v_call: TRBV11-2; cdr3_length: 14; clone_size: medium-sized; cdr3_aa: CASSFGTGGNEQYF; cdr3_nt: TGTGCCAGCAGCTTCGGGACAGGGGGCAACGAGCAGTACTTC
d_call: TRBD2; j_call: TRBJ2-2; v_call: TRBV6-5; cdr3_length: 15; clone_size: -; cdr3_aa: CTSGDGDQDTGELVF; cdr3_nt: TGTACCAGCGGGGATGGGGATCAGGACACCGGGGAACTGGTTTTT
d_call: -; j_call: TRBJ2-2; v_call: TRBV11-3; cdr3_length: 14; clone_size: -; cdr3_aa: CTSSLRGAAGELFF; cdr3_nt: TGCACCAGCAGTTTACGGGGGGCTGCCGGGGAGCTGTTTTTT
d_call: -; j_call: TRBJ2-3; v_call: TRBV14; cdr3_length: 13; clone_size: -; cdr3_aa: CTSSRGYTDTQYF; cdr3_nt: TGTACCAGCAGCCGAGGATACACAGATACGCAGTATTTT
d_call: -; j_call: TRBJ1-1; v_call: TRBV12-3/TRBV12-4; cdr3_length: 17; clone_size: -; cdr3_aa: CASHASRSRERKAEAFF; cdr3_nt: TGTGCTAGCCATGCTAGTAGGAGCAGGGAGAGGAAGGCTGAAGCTTTCTTT
d_call: TRBD2; j_call: TRBJ2-1; v_call: TRBV4-2; cdr3_length: 17; clone_size: -; cdr3_aa: CASSQGSLAGTYNEQFF; cdr3_nt: TGTGCCAGCAGCCAAGGTTCCCTAGCGGGAACATACAATGAGCAGTTCTTC
d_call: TRBD1; j_call: TRBJ1-2; v_call: TRBV6-4; cdr3_length: 16; clone_size: few; cdr3_aa: CASSDSGQGGVYGYTF; cdr3_nt: TGTGCCAGCAGTGACTCTGGACAGGGGGGGGTCTATGGCTACACCTTC
d_call: -; j_call: TRBJ2-2; v_call: TRBV5-6; cdr3_length: 15; clone_size: -; cdr3_aa: CASSYMLEDTGEMFF; cdr3_nt: TGTGCCAGCAGCTACATGCTAGAGGACACCGGGGAGATGTTTTTT
d_call: -; j_call: TRBJ1-2; v_call: TRBV7-9; cdr3_length: 12; clone_size: -; cdr3_aa: CASSPTAGGYTF; cdr3_nt: TGTGCCAGCAGCCCCACCGCAGGTGGCTACACCTTC
d_call: TRBD2; j_call: TRBJ2-7; v_call: TRBV28; cdr3_length: 15; clone_size: -; cdr3_aa: CANTNRLAGTNKQYF; cdr3_nt: TGTGCCAACACCAACAGACTAGCGGGGACTAACAAGCAGTACTTC
d_call: -; j_call: TRBJ2-6; v_call: TRBV28; cdr3_length: 16; clone_size: many; cdr3_aa: CASSLNPGFGANVLTF; cdr3_nt: TGTGCCAGCAGTTTAAATCCAGGGTTCGGGGCCAACGTCCTGACTTTC
d_call: TRBD1; j_call: TRBJ2-1; v_call: TRBV6-5; cdr3_length: 14; clone_size: -; cdr3_aa: CASFRDRSCNGQFF; cdr3_nt: TGTGCCAGCTTCCGGGACAGGTCCTGCAATGGGCAGTTCTTC
d_call: -; j_call: TRBJ1-2; v_call: TRBV28; cdr3_length: 12; clone_size: -; cdr3_aa: CASRRQIYGYSF; cdr3_nt: TGTGCCAGCCGTCGACAGATATATGGCTACAGCTTC
d_call: TRBD2; j_call: TRBJ2-1; v_call: TRBV6-2/TRBV6-3; cdr3_length: 15; clone_size: -; cdr3_aa: CASGPPTSGSCEQFF; cdr3_nt: TGTGCCAGCGGGCCCCCCACTAGCGGGAGCTGTGAGCAGTTCTTC
d_call: -; j_call: TRBJ1-1; v_call: TRBV10-1; cdr3_length: 13; clone_size: -; cdr3_aa: CASSPRVNTEALF; cdr3_nt: TGCGCCAGCAGTCCTCGAGTGAACACTGAAGCTCTCTTT
d_call: -; j_call: TRBJ1-1; v_call: TRBV12-3/TRBV12-4; cdr3_length: 13; clone_size: -; cdr3_aa: CASSLAAGTKAFF; cdr3_nt: TGTGCCAGCAGTTTAGCGGCAGGGACTAAAGCTTTCTTC
d_call: TRBD1; j_call: TRBJ2-5; v_call: TRBV29-1; cdr3_length: 15; clone_size: few; cdr3_aa: CNVEADRGRVETQYF; cdr3_nt: TGCAACGTTGAAGCGGACAGGGGGCGAGTAGAGACCCAGTACTTC
d_call: -; j_call: TRBJ2-1; v_call: TRBV6-6; cdr3_length: 13; clone_size: -; cdr3_aa: CATRPPGGGEQSF; cdr3_nt: TGTGCCACACGTCCTCCAGGGGGGGGTGAGCAGTCCTTC
d_call: -; j_call: TRBJ1-1; v_call: TRBV11-1; cdr3_length: 14; clone_size: -; cdr3_aa: CASSLAGDGTEAIF; cdr3_nt: TGTGCCAGTAGCTTGGCAGGGGACGGCACTGAAGCTATCTTT